A single sample gave rise to the 25 T cell receptor beta chains below, sequenced in a study of blood T cell repertoires in COVID-19. Produced via immunoSEQ multiplex PCR; TCRdb's table is partial and in-frame only. The table has around 97,000 clones, about 87% seen once. What was sequenced was peripheral blood. Every receptor here comes from a human donor in a cohort sampled during active COVID-19.

In this sample, this clone turned up once. The V and J genes are TRBV7-2 and TRBJ2-1; 11 bases match TRBD2. This CDR3 is 16 amino acids long. Germline CDR1 SGHTA, CDR2 FQGNSA. With 7 bases clipped from V and 0 bases from J, the junction kept 5 bases outside the gene matches. The CDR3 bases are TGTGCCAGCAATAGCGGGGGGGCGTCCTCCTACAATGAGCAGTTCTTC. Amino acids: CASNSGGASSYNEQFF.

V and J are TRBV6-6 and TRBJ1-2, with D perhaps TRBD1 (6 bases). Germline CDR1 and CDR2: MNHNY and SVGAGI (reference sequence). V gave up 2 bases and J gave up 13 bases, with 20 bases separating them. The CDR3 runs to 14 residues. The CDR3: CASSYPGQGSQGTF. CDR3 sequence (DNA): TGTGCCAGCAGTTACCCCGGGCAGGGGTCCCAGGGCACCTTC.

The V call is TRBV5-4, the J call TRBJ2-5; 7 bases match TRBD2. Germline CDR1 reads SGHNT; CDR2 reads YYREEE (reference sequence). The junction had 10 bases not matched to a gene; V was cut back by 4 bases and J by 1 base. The CDR3 runs 16 residues. CDR3 protein: CASSPEASGAQETQYF. The DNA of the CDR3 is TGTGCCAGCAGCCCTGAGGCTAGCGGTGCCCAAGAGACCCAGTACTTC.

This clone was seen just once. V usage is TRBV28 and J usage is TRBJ1-5, with 7 bases lining up with TRBD1. Germline-derived CDR1 and CDR2 are MDHEN and SYDVKM. The V and J ends lost 2 bases and 6 bases, in that order; junction bases with no gene match: 13. The CDR3 is made up of 17 amino acids. The CDR3 nucleotides are TGTGCCAGCAGTTTAATTAAAGAGGGGGCAAGAGGTCAGCCCCAGCATTTT. It is translated as CASSLIKEGARGQPQHF.

V usage is TRBV4-1 and J usage is TRBJ2-3, with D unresolved. The CDR3 runs 13 residues. The V gene's germline CDR1 is MGHRA and CDR2 YSYEKL. The germline V and J ends were trimmed by 1 base and 6 bases, with 8 bases remaining between them. The CDR3 region is CASSQATGDTQYF. Here the CDR3 DNA reads TGCGCCAGCAGCCAAGCGACTGGGGATACGCAGTATTTT.

The chain employs TRBV10-2 and TRBJ1-2, with D hard to call. Trimming took off 0 bases at V and 4 bases at J, with 6 bases between the two ends. Per the germline V gene, CDR1 is WSHSY and CDR2 is SAAADI. The CDR3 is 13 amino acids. As DNA, the CDR3 is TGCGCCAGCAGTGAGTCCGAGGGCTATGGCTACACCTTC. Residues: CASSESEGYGYTF.

This rearrangement joins TRBV5-1 to TRBJ2-3; 9 nucleotides align to TRBD2. After removal of 0 bases from V and 4 bases from J, the junction contained 3 bases not matched to a gene. This CDR3 comprises 15 residues. The germline gives CDR1 SGHRS, CDR2 YFSETQ. This chain's CDR3 is CASSLERGAPDTQYF. CDR3 in DNA: TGCGCCAGCAGCTTGGAGCGGGGGGCCCCAGATACGCAGTATTTT.

V usage is TRBV3-1 (or the pseudogene TRBV3-2) and J usage is TRBJ1-1; D remains ambiguous. CDR3 length: 16 residues. V dropped 1 base and J dropped 2 bases, with 14 bases sitting between them. Germline V lookup: CDR1 LGHDT, CDR2 YNNKEL (reference sequence). The CDR3 region is CASSQGVMILNTEAFF. The DNA of the CDR3 is TGTGCCAGCAGCCAAGGCGTTATGATTCTAAACACTGAAGCTTTCTTT.

The chain joins TRBV19 to TRBJ1-2; TRBD1 agrees at 7 bases. Germline lookup yields CDR1 LNHDA and CDR2 SQIVND (reference sequence). V dropped 9 bases and J dropped 8; count of bases not matched to a gene: 24. This CDR3 contains 17 residues. CDR3 bases: TGTGCCAGCCGAAAGGCGGGAACGACAGGGCCGAAACAGGGCTACACCTTC. Translation gives CASRKAGTTGPKQGYTF.

V usage is TRBV5-1 and J usage is TRBJ1-3, with TRBD1 matching 7 bases. The CDR3 covers 13 residues. The junction had 5 bases not matched to a gene; V was cut back by 8 bases and J by 3 bases. Germline V lookup: CDR1 SGHRS, CDR2 YFSETQ. The CDR3 here is CASGQAYGNTIYF. CDR3 DNA sequence: TGCGCCAGTGGACAGGCTTATGGAAACACCATATATTTT.

This chain uses TRBV29-1 with TRBJ2-7, with 11 bases lining up with TRBD1. Per germline, CDR1 SQVTM and CDR2 ANQGSEA. V shed 5 bases, J shed 2 bases, and the junction held 2 bases outside the gene matches. The CDR3 contains 13 residues. CDR3 amino acids: CSVQDRGPYEQYF. The CDR3, as DNA: TGCAGCGTTCAGGACAGGGGGCCCTACGAGCAGTACTTC.

The chain uses TRBV19 and TRBJ2-1; TRBD2 aligns across 7 bases. V lost 5 bases to trimming and J lost 6 bases; unmatched junction nucleotides: 4. The CDR3 length is 13 residues. Germline V CDR1 and CDR2: LNHDA, SQIVND (reference sequence). CDR3 region: CASSWLAGNEQFF. CDR3 DNA sequence: TGTGCCAGTAGTTGGTTAGCGGGCAATGAGCAGTTCTTC.

The rearrangement uses TRBV5-1 and TRBJ2-1; 12 bases match TRBD2. V trimming: 3 bases; J trimming: 9 bases; junction bases outside the gene matches: 7. This CDR3 has 15 amino acids. The germline gives CDR1 SGHRS, CDR2 YFSETQ. CDR3 sequence reads: CASSSALAGGSEQFF. DNA of the CDR3: TGCGCCAGCAGCTCCGCACTAGCGGGAGGCTCTGAGCAGTTCTTC.

V and J are TRBV11-3 and TRBJ2-2; maybe TRBD1 (5 bases). Germline V CDR1 and CDR2: SGHNT, YENEEA. Trimming stripped 0 bases from V and 3 bases from J, with 11 bases between. CDR3 length: 16 residues. Here the CDR3 DNA reads TGTGCCAGCAGCTTAGAGGCAGGGTCGTACACCGGGGAGCTGTTTTTT. This sequence encodes CASSLEAGSYTGELFF.

The J gene is TRBJ2-3, the V gene TRBV18; 7 bases fit TRBD2. The length of the CDR3 is 19 residues. V shed 6 bases, J shed 0 bases, and the junction held 18 bases outside the gene matches. Germline CDR1 KGHSH, CDR2 LQKENI. As DNA, the CDR3 is TGTGCCAGCTCGCACAGACCCCCTCGCGTTAGCGGGAGCACAGATACGCAGTATTTT. The encoded protein is CASSHRPPRVSGSTDTQYF.

The rearrangement links TRBV6-1 to TRBJ1-2; tentative D call: TRBD1 (6 bases). Looked up from germline, CDR1 is MNHNS and CDR2 is SASEGT. This CDR3 is built from 13 residues. V was clipped by 1 base and J by 13 bases, with 16 bases between them. The CDR3 protein is CASSEGGTRFLTF. The CDR3 DNA reads TGTGCCAGCAGTGAAGGAGGGACACGTTTTCTCACCTTC.

The V and J genes are TRBV3-1 (or the pseudogene TRBV3-2) and TRBJ1-1; D is undetermined. V was pared by 4 bases and J by 3 bases, with 6 bases between. In germline, CDR1 is LGHDT, CDR2 YNNKEL (reference sequence). CDR3 size: 12 residues. CDR3 region: CASSPSDTEAFF. CDR3 DNA: TGTGCCAGCAGCCCTTCGGACACTGAAGCTTTCTTT.

This clone was observed once. The rearrangement joins TRBV5-4 to TRBJ2-2, with TRBD2 matching 10 bases. CDR1 SGHNT and CDR2 YYREEE come from the germline V gene (reference sequence). This CDR3 region has 15 residues. With 3 bases clipped from V and 6 bases from J, the junction kept 5 bases outside the gene matches. CDR3 sequence (DNA): TGTGCCAGCAGCTCCTGGACTAGCGGTCCCGGGGAGCTGTTTTTT. Translated, it gives CASSSWTSGPGELFF.

The DNA for the CDR3 is TGTGCCAGCAGAAACGCGGGGCCCAATGGCTACACCTTC. Amino acids: CASRNAGPNGYTF. V gene TRBV28 combines with J gene TRBJ1-2; tentatively, D is TRBD1 (5 bases). Germline V gene data show CDR1 as MDHEN and CDR2 as SYDVKM. Trimming stripped 6 bases from V and 6 bases from J, with 14 bases between. The CDR3 has 13 residues.

The chain joins TRBV6-2 or TRBV6-3 to TRBJ1-1; no clear D. V lost 2 bases and J 8 bases, leaving 9 bases between the germline ends. CDR1 and CDR2 from the germline V gene are MNHEY and SVGEGT. The CDR3 runs to 12 residues. The DNA for the CDR3 is TGTGCCAGCAGTTACCGTCGCGCGGAAGCTTTCTTT. This translates into CASSYRRAEAFF.

The rearrangement joins TRBV3-1 (or the pseudogene TRBV3-2) to TRBJ2-3, with D possibly being TRBD2 (5 bases). Trimming left V 0 bases short and J 1 base short, with 8 bases between. CDR1 and CDR2 from the germline V gene are LGHDT and YNNKEL (reference sequence). The CDR3 covers 15 residues. The CDR3 spells CASSQDRTGTDTQYF. In DNA form, the CDR3 reads TGTGCCAGCAGCCAAGATCGGACTGGCACAGATACGCAGTATTTT.

The V and J genes are TRBV5-4 and TRBJ1-4; 9 positions match TRBD1. CDR1 SGHNT and CDR2 YYREEE come from the germline V gene (reference sequence). The CDR3 has 13 amino acids. The ends lost 7 bases at V and 7 bases at J; junction bases unmatched: 5. CDR3 bases: TGTGCCAGCGGGGGACAGGGAAGTGAAAAACTGTTTTTT. Residues: CASGGQGSEKLFF. The full variable domain, completed using reference TRBV5-4 and TRBJ1-4, is ETGVTQSPTHLIKTRGQQVTLRCSSQSGHNTVSWYQQALGQGPQFIFQYYREEENGRGNFPPRFSGLQFPNYSSELNVNALELDDSALYLCASGGQGSEKLFFGSGTQLSVL.

The V call is TRBV5-1, the J call TRBJ1-2, with a tentative D call TRBD1 (5 bases). Trimming pared 0 bases from V and 6 bases from J, leaving 21 bases between. The CDR3 length is 17 residues. Germline lookup yields CDR1 SGHRS and CDR2 YFSETQ. The CDR3: CASSLVRQKNGVDGYTF. For the CDR3, the DNA is TGCGCCAGCAGCTTGGTCCGACAGAAGAATGGGGTTGATGGCTACACCTTC.

The chain uses TRBV18 and TRBJ2-3, with 7 nucleotides matching TRBD1. CDR1 and CDR2 from the germline V gene are KGHSH and LQKENI. CDR3 length equals 15 residues. With V trimmed by 4 bases and J by 0 bases, 4 bases remained unmatched. The chain's CDR3 is CASSRTGRSTDTQYF. CDR3 bases: TGTGCCAGCTCACGGACAGGTCGTAGCACAGATACGCAGTATTTT.

The chain is built from TRBV10-2 and TRBJ1-4; D is possibly TRBD1 (6 bases). Germline assignment: CDR1 WSHSY and CDR2 SAAADI. This CDR3 spans 16 amino acids. The germline V and J ends were trimmed by 2 bases and 0 bases, with 10 bases remaining between them. Here the CDR3 reads CASSERGGATNEKLFF. CDR3 nucleotides: TGCGCCAGCAGTGAGCGTGGGGGCGCAACTAATGAAAAACTGTTTTTT.